These 11 T cell receptor beta chains were all obtained from the same sample, sequenced in a study of early T cells in non-severe SARS-CoV-2 infection. Each CDR3 protein gets one entry after TCRdb re-called the 5' RACE reads with MiXCR. The sample yields tens of thousands of distinct CDR3 sequences, about 7.4% seen once. Sequencing was performed on whole blood, taken at baseline. These receptors were collected from an adult who was a healthcare worker with PCR-confirmed SARS-CoV-2 infection or an uninfected control (not recorded which).

This clonotype occurred a few times. This rearrangement joins TRBV12-3 or TRBV12-4 to TRBJ1-1; D not certain. This CDR3 spans 12 amino acids. Trimming left V 5 bases short and J 8 bases short, with 12 bases between. CDR3 nucleotides: TGTGCCAGCAGTCTGGGCAACCTAGAAGCTTTCTTT. Translated, it gives CASSLGNLEAFF.

V and J are TRBV18 and TRBJ1-1; no clear D gene. Trimming pared 3 bases from V and 7 bases from J, leaving 9 bases between. The CDR3 loop spans 12 amino acids. Germline CDR1 and CDR2: KGHSH and LQKENI. The CDR3 DNA is TGTGCCAGCTCACCCATGGGTGGTGAAGCTTTCTTT. It encodes CASSPMGGEAFF.

This clonotype was found many times. The chain has TRBV29-1 and TRBJ2-1, with TRBD2 as a possible D gene (5 bases). CDR3 length: 13 amino acids. The V gene's germline CDR1 is SQVTM and CDR2 ANQGSEA. Trimming stripped 1 base from V and 5 bases from J, with 9 bases between. The CDR3 bases are TGCAGCGTTGAAGGCGGGCTCAACAATGAGCAGTTCTTC. It codes for CSVEGGLNNEQFF.

This clonotype was seen many times. The V and J genes are TRBV20-1 and TRBJ2-4, with D maybe TRBD2 (6 bases). Germline loops: CDR1 DFQATT, CDR2 SNEGSKA (reference sequence). The CDR3 covers 15 residues. The V end was cut by 3 bases, the J end by 0 bases, with 12 bases between. The CDR3 DNA reads TGCAGTGCTAGCCGCGGGGCCCTAGCCAAAAACATTCAGTACTTC. It encodes CSASRGALAKNIQYF.

This clonotype was found many times. J is TRBJ2-3 and V is TRBV12-3 or TRBV12-4, with D hard to call. The germline V and J ends were trimmed by 7 bases and 6 bases, with 11 bases remaining between them. The CDR3 sequence is 12 residues long. CDR3 nucleotides: TGTGCCAGCACCCCCGGGTGGGATACGCAGTATTTT. Translation gives CASTPGWDTQYF.

This clonotype was detected only a few times. V gene TRBV12-5 combines with J gene TRBJ2-7; D is undetermined. V was trimmed by 0 bases and J by 0 bases, leaving 3 bases between them. The CDR3 runs 13 residues. Per the germline V gene, CDR1 is LGHNT and CDR2 is FRNRAP. CDR3 coding DNA: TGTGCTAGTGGTTTGGTACCCTCCTACGAGCAGTACTTC. Translation gives CASGLVPSYEQYF.

The chain carries TRBV20-1 and TRBJ2-3; D possibly corresponds to TRBD1 (6 bases). This CDR3 region has 16 residues. Germline V gene sequence: CDR1 DFQATT, CDR2 SNEGSKA (reference sequence). Between the trimmed V and J ends, which lost 3 bases and 0 bases, there was a span of 16 bases. CDR3 coding DNA: TGCAGTGCTAGTTCCAGGGGCGAGGCTAGCACAGATACGCAGTATTTT. Translating gives CSASSRGEASTDTQYF.

This clonotype has ten or more counts. This rearrangement joins TRBV20-1 to TRBJ2-3, with D perhaps matching TRBD1 or TRBD2 (5 bases each). The CDR3 contains 16 residues. In germline, CDR1 is DFQATT, CDR2 SNEGSKA (reference sequence). Trimming removed 3 bases from V and 0 bases from J, with 16 bases in between. CDR3 sequence: CSASGTLLISTDTQYF. In DNA form, the CDR3 reads TGCAGTGCTAGCGGGACCCTTCTAATCAGCACAGATACGCAGTATTTT.

This clonotype turned up a few times. V usage is TRBV5-7 and J usage is TRBJ2-4, with a tentative D call TRBD2 (7 bases). TRBV5-7 is noted as an ORF with a role that remains uncertain. The V and J ends lost 3 bases and 0 bases respectively, with 13 bases between them. CDR3 length equals 16 residues. The CDR3: CASSYRAGEAKNIQYF. The CDR3 DNA reads as TGTGCCAGCAGCTACAGGGCGGGGGAAGCCAAAAACATTCAGTACTTC.

This chain links TRBV11-2 with TRBJ1-1; D is uncertain. Germline V gene lookup returns CDR1 SGHAT and CDR2 FQNNGV. V was shortened by 0 bases and J by 3 bases, with 14 bases between the two germline ends. The CDR3 loop spans 16 amino acids. CDR3: CASSLDLGIDHTEAFF. The CDR3 DNA sequence: TGTGCCAGCAGCTTAGATCTTGGTATTGACCACACTGAAGCTTTCTTT.

This clonotype is labeled hyperexpanded. The V gene is TRBV28, the J gene TRBJ2-1; the D gene is possibly TRBD1 (5 bases). V was cut by 3 bases and J by 4 bases, with 16 bases left in between. The germline V gene encodes CDR1 MDHEN and CDR2 SYDVKM. This CDR3 has 16 residues. CDR3: CASSFSQGIRYNEQFF. The CDR3 DNA reads as TGTGCCAGCAGTTTCTCCCAGGGAATACGGTACAATGAGCAGTTCTTC.